Below, 29 T cell receptor beta chains from the same sample are listed, as sequenced in a study of siplizumab effects on memory and regulatory T cells. Sequencing was performed with immunoSEQ multiplex PCR; in TCRdb, only in-frame clones are kept and a portion is missing. The table has about 15,000 clones, around 41% seen once. Their antigen targets remain unknown. In the mixed lymphocyte reaction, cells were cocultured for 6 days at 37°C. Sequences were obtained from CFSE-low (dividing) CD4+ T cells sorted from an allogeneic mixed lymphocyte reaction. The receptors shown here come from a human donor in good health; the cells came from an allogeneic mixed lymphocyte reaction. Some clones in this sample may be carry-over from other donors' samples.

The DNA for the CDR3 is TGTGCCAGCAGCCGGACAGAGTTTTATGGCTACACCTTC. This gives the protein CASSRTEFYGYTF. The gene calls are TRBV7-9 and TRBJ1-2; D is possibly TRBD1 (6 bases). Germline-derived CDR1 and CDR2 are SEHNR and FQNEAQ (reference sequence). This CDR3 has 13 residues. V lost 5 bases and J 5 bases, leaving 12 bases between the germline ends.

Note on this clone: This may arise from a read error, as a much more abundant clone is one base away. This is likely a read error, given that the CDR3 carries no conserved phenylalanine or tryptophan at its end. The chain has TRBV11-3 and TRBJ1-1, with 8 bases aligning to TRBD1. Trimming removed 3 bases from V and 2 bases from J; junction bases left unmatched: 2. This CDR3 spans 14 amino acids. Germline-derived CDR1 and CDR2 are SGHNT and YENEEA. The CDR3 spells CASSLTGANTEAFL. In DNA form, the CDR3 reads TGTGCCAGCAGCTTGACAGGGGCAAACACTGAAGCTTTCCTT.

A note on this clone: A single base separates this from a much larger clone, so it may be a read error. This chain connects TRBV5-1 to TRBJ1-1; 7 bases line up with TRBD1. The CDR3 spans 15 residues. Per germline, CDR1 SGHRS and CDR2 YFSETQ. V trimming: 3 bases; J trimming: 0 bases; junction bases outside the gene matches: 5. CDR3 DNA sequence: TGCGCCAGCAGCTCCCCGACAGGGATGAACACTGAAGCTTTCTTT. It specifies CASSSPTGMNTEAFF.

In this sample, this clone turned up a few times. CDR3 sequence (DNA): TGTGCCAGCAGACCCCCGACAGGGAACACTGAAGCTTTCTTT. Protein product: CASRPPTGNTEAFF. The gene calls are TRBV6-5 and TRBJ1-1; the D gene is possibly TRBD1 (6 bases). Trimming cost V 6 bases and J 1 base, with 12 bases left between them. Germline-derived CDR1 and CDR2 are MNHEY and SVGAGI. This CDR3 is 14 amino acids long.

This chain uses TRBV7-8 with TRBJ1-1; 7 nucleotides match TRBD1. V gave up 5 bases and J gave up 8 bases; unmatched junction bases: 8. The CDR3 runs 13 residues. The V gene's germline CDR1 is SGHVS and CDR2 FQNEAQ. The CDR3, as DNA: TGTGCCAGCAGCGGAAACCGGGACAGAGAAGCTTTCTTT. It translates to CASSGNRDREAFF.

DNA for the CDR3: TGCGCCAGCAGTCATCTAGGACAGGAGGACGAGCAGTACTTC. It codes for CASSHLGQEDEQYF. This chain connects TRBV23-1 to TRBJ2-7; 7 positions match TRBD1. TRBV23-1 counts as an open reading frame of uncertain function. V lost 3 bases to trimming and J lost 5 bases; unmatched junction nucleotides: 7. The CDR3 length is 14 residues.

V and J are TRBV5-6 and TRBJ2-7, with 10 bases fitting TRBD1. The length of the CDR3 is 16 residues. V lost 5 bases and J lost 4; bases outside the gene matches: 12. Per germline, CDR1 SGHDT and CDR2 YYEEEE. CDR3 loop: CASRTRRTGGRYEQYF. In nucleotides, the CDR3 is TGTGCCAGCAGGACCAGGAGGACAGGGGGTAGGTACGAGCAGTACTTC.

This chain links TRBV9 with TRBJ2-3, with 7 nucleotides matching TRBD1. The CDR3 extends over 16 amino acids. Germline V gene sequence: CDR1 SGDLS, CDR2 YYNGEE. With 4 bases clipped from V and 4 bases from J, the junction kept 12 bases outside the gene matches. CDR3 coding DNA: TGTGCCAGCAGCCCAGGGGGATTCCGAGGAGCAGATACGCAGTATTTT. Translated: CASSPGGFRGADTQYF. Full variable domain (missing parts from reference TRBV9 and TRBJ2-3): DSGVTQTPKHLITATGQRVTLRCSPRSGDLSVYWYQQSLDQGLQFLIQYYNGEERAKGNILERFSAQQFPDLHSELNLSSLELGDSALYFCASSPGGFRGADTQYFGPGTRLTVL.

V gene TRBV18 combines with J gene TRBJ2-1; possibly TRBD1 for D (6 bases). Germline CDR1 and CDR2: KGHSH and LQKENI. The V end was cut by 4 bases, the J end by 7 bases, with 20 bases between. The CDR3 covers 16 residues. CDR3 sequence (DNA): TGTGCCAGCTCACAGCTTACCCCGGGACAAGGAAATGAGCAGTTCTTC. Amino acids: CASSQLTPGQGNEQFF.

This clone appeared once. The CDR3 nucleotides are TGTGCCAGCAGCTCTATGCTGGGGATTGAAAAACTGTTTTTT. Translation gives CASSSMLGIEKLFF. The rearrangement joins TRBV27 to TRBJ1-4; D not certain. The CDR3 runs 14 residues. From germline, CDR1 is MNHEY and CDR2 SMNVEV (reference sequence). V was pared by 6 bases and J by 7 bases, with 15 bases between.

In its sample, this clone was seen a few times. CDR3 protein: CASSQLPPGRSNQRTEAFF. As DNA, the CDR3 is TGCGCCAGCAGCCAACTCCCACCGGGACGTAGCAACCAGCGGACTGAAGCTTTCTTT. The chain employs TRBV4-1 and TRBJ1-1, with a possible D match to TRBD1 (5 bases). The V end was cut by 2 bases, the J end by 5 bases, with 27 bases between. CDR3 size: 19 residues. Germline V gene data show CDR1 as MGHRA and CDR2 as YSYEKL.

This rearrangement joins TRBV11-2 to TRBJ2-7, with 8 bases lining up with TRBD2. The CDR3 runs 15 residues. Looked up from germline, CDR1 is SGHAT and CDR2 is FQNNGV. J was trimmed by 1 base and V by 1 base; bases with no gene match: 3. The CDR3 loop reads CASSLAAGGSYEQYF. As DNA, the CDR3 is TGTGCCAGCAGCTTAGCGGCGGGAGGATCCTACGAGCAGTACTTC.

The chain employs TRBV7-9 and TRBJ2-5, with 8 bases fitting TRBD2. The CDR3 spans 14 residues. Germline assignment: CDR1 SEHNR and CDR2 FQNEAQ (reference sequence). Unmatched junction bases numbered 3, after V lost 2 bases and J lost 4 bases. The CDR3 region is CASSLIREGETQYF. The CDR3 bases are TGTGCCAGCAGCTTAATCCGGGAGGGAGAGACCCAGTACTTC.

The chain recombines TRBV19 with TRBJ2-3, with 10 bases aligning to TRBD1. After removal of 4 bases from V and 2 bases from J, the junction contained 9 bases not matched to a gene. The germline gives CDR1 LNHDA, CDR2 SQIVND (reference sequence). This CDR3 region has 17 residues. This CDR3 reads CASSTLTGGRYTDTQYF. In DNA, the CDR3 is TGTGCCAGTAGTACCTTGACAGGGGGCCGATACACAGATACGCAGTATTTT.

V gene TRBV6-5 combines with J gene TRBJ2-7; TRBD1 is a possible D gene (6 bases). The ends were cut back, 6 bases at V and 0 bases at J, with 15 bases in the middle. The CDR3 is made up of 15 amino acids. Germline CDR1 reads MNHEY; CDR2 reads SVGAGI. The CDR3 DNA reads TGTGCCAGCAGCCGACAGGTGGGCGACTCCTACGAGCAGTACTTC. This gives the protein CASSRQVGDSYEQYF.

DNA of the CDR3: TGCGCCAGCAGCTTGGCCGGCGGGGGGTTAAACACCGGGGAGCTGTTTTTT. Its protein product is CASSLAGGGLNTGELFF. J is TRBJ2-2 and V is TRBV5-1, with 8 bases lining up with TRBD2. V shed 0 bases, J shed 2 bases, and the junction held 6 bases outside the gene matches. CDR3 length: 17 residues. Germline CDR1 SGHRS, CDR2 YFSETQ.

V gene TRBV29-1 combines with J gene TRBJ2-5; a possible D gene is TRBD1 (6 bases). The CDR3 sequence is 13 residues long. Germline V lookup: CDR1 SQVTM, CDR2 ANQGSEA. V lost 7 bases and J lost 4, with 16 bases in between. CDR3 coding DNA: TGCAGCGCGAAGGACAGCCCCCCAGAGACCCAGTACTTC. It codes for CSAKDSPPETQYF.

The chain recombines TRBV18 with TRBJ1-3, with D possibly TRBD1 on 6 matching bases. CDR1 and CDR2 from the germline V gene are KGHSH and LQKENI. This CDR3 comprises 16 residues. The germline V and J ends were trimmed by 1 base and 3 bases, with 13 bases remaining between them. The CDR3 DNA follows: TGTGCCAGCTCACCACTTACAGGGAACCTTGGAAACACCATATATTTT. This codes for CASSPLTGNLGNTIYF.

This clone is classed as medium-sized. The V and J genes are TRBV20-1 and TRBJ2-5; tentative D call: TRBD2 (6 bases). V was trimmed by 8 bases and J by 4 bases, leaving 11 bases between them. CDR3 length equals 11 residues. The germline V gene encodes CDR1 DFQATT and CDR2 SNEGSKA (reference sequence). The CDR3 sequence is CSTEGLETQYF. The CDR3 DNA is TGCAGTACGGAGGGCCTAGAGACCCAGTACTTC.

The chain is built from TRBV2 and TRBJ2-7, with D uncertain. This CDR3 has 14 amino acids. V shed 3 bases and J shed 2 bases, with 11 bases lying between them. Germline V CDR1 and CDR2: SNHLY, FYNNEI. In DNA, the CDR3 is TGTGCCAGCAGTGAGGGCGGCGGCCCCTACGAGCAGTACTTC. It specifies CASSEGGGPYEQYF.

The chain combines TRBV5-1 with TRBJ1-2, with 9 bases identical to TRBD1. Germline loops: CDR1 SGHRS, CDR2 YFSETQ. The CDR3 covers 15 residues. After removal of 4 bases from V and 1 base from J, the junction contained 5 bases not matched to a gene. Here the CDR3 reads CASSPRDRDNYGYTF. Written as DNA, the CDR3 is TGCGCCAGCAGCCCCCGGGACAGGGATAACTATGGCTACACCTTC. Full variable domain (outside the CDR3, taken from reference TRBV5-1 and TRBJ1-2): KAGVTQTPRYLIKTRGQQVTLSCSPISGHRSVSWYQQTPGQGLQFLFEYFSETQRNKGNFPGRFSGRQFSNSRSEMNVSTLELGDSALYLCASSPRDRDNYGYTFGSGTRLTVV.

This chain joins TRBV20-1 and TRBJ1-2; D unclear. Germline values: CDR1 DFQATT, CDR2 SNEGSKA (reference sequence). Trimming left V 5 bases short and J 2 bases short, with 6 bases between. This CDR3 spans 11 amino acids. The CDR3 loop reads CSAPENYGYTF. The CDR3 nucleotides read TGCAGTGCTCCGGAGAACTATGGCTACACCTTC.

The V gene is TRBV2, the J gene TRBJ2-5, with D perhaps matching TRBD1 or TRBD2 (5 bases each). Germline assignment: CDR1 SNHLY and CDR2 FYNNEI. V lost 8 bases and J lost 7, with 20 bases in between. CDR3 length: 14 amino acids. CDR3 protein: CASGRDGEGGTQYF. The CDR3 coding sequence is TGTGCCAGCGGAAGGGACGGAGAGGGCGGGACCCAGTACTTC. Filled out from reference TRBV2 and TRBJ2-5, the complete variable domain reads EPEVTQTPSHQVTQMGQEVILRCVPISNHLYFYWYRQILGQKVEFLVSFYNNEISEKSEIFDDQFSVERPDGSNFTLKIRSTKLEDSAMYFCASGRDGEGGTQYFGPGTRLLVL.

The rearrangement joins TRBV15 to TRBJ2-1; D could derive from TRBD1 or TRBD2 (5 bases each). CDR3 size: 14 residues. V was clipped by 5 bases and J by 1 base, with 9 bases between them. Germline CDR1 is LNHNV and CDR2 is YYDKDF (reference sequence). CDR3 amino acids: CATSWGMSYNEQFF. The CDR3 bases are TGTGCCACCAGCTGGGGGATGTCCTACAATGAGCAGTTCTTC. Variable domain in full (rest from reference TRBV15 and TRBJ2-1): DAMVIQNPRYQVTQFGKPVTLSCSQTLNHNVMYWYQQKSSQAPKLLFHYYDKDFNNEADTPDNFQSRRPNTSFCFLDIRSPGLGDTAMYLCATSWGMSYNEQFFGPGTRLTVL.

This rearrangement joins TRBV27 to TRBJ2-7; D not resolved. Germline CDR1 MNHEY, CDR2 SMNVEV (reference sequence). The CDR3 contains 14 residues. V shed 3 bases and J shed 1 base, with 10 bases lying between them. The CDR3 DNA reads as TGTGCCAGCAGTTTGGGGATGAGGTCCTACGAGCAGTACTTC. Translated: CASSLGMRSYEQYF.

V is TRBV28 and J is TRBJ2-5, with D perhaps being TRBD1 or TRBD2 (5 bases each). Trimming removed 6 bases at V and 2 bases at J, with 22 bases between. This CDR3 has 17 residues. Germline lookup yields CDR1 MDHEN and CDR2 SYDVKM. Here the CDR3 DNA reads TGTGCCAGCAGCCAAATTGGGGGTTCGCGCGGTCAAGAGACCCAGTACTTC. This codes for CASSQIGGSRGQETQYF.

V is TRBV6-5 and J is TRBJ2-2; 11 bases are shared with TRBD2. After removal of 5 bases from V and 1 base from J, the junction contained 0 bases not matched to a gene. Germline loops: CDR1 MNHEY, CDR2 SVGAGI. The CDR3 consists of 15 residues. Here the CDR3 reads CASSLAGGNTGELFF. CDR3 sequence (DNA): TGTGCCAGCAGTCTAGCGGGAGGGAACACCGGGGAGCTGTTTTTT.

The sample holds a few counts of this clone. This chain joins TRBV5-1 and TRBJ2-2; no clear D. CDR3 length: 13 amino acids. V lost 2 bases and J lost 5, with 7 bases in between. In germline, CDR1 is SGHRS, CDR2 YFSETQ. The CDR3 loop reads CASSFRFTGELFF. CDR3 nucleotide sequence: TGCGCCAGCAGCTTTAGATTTACCGGGGAGCTGTTTTTT.

The rearrangement joins TRBV4-1 to TRBJ2-5; D perhaps matches TRBD2 (6 bases). This CDR3 comprises 17 residues. CDR1 and CDR2 (germline): MGHRA, YSYEKL. With 1 base removed from V and 2 bases from J, the gap between germline ends came to 17 bases. The CDR3 DNA reads TGCGCCAGCAGCCAAGGGATAGGAGGGCTCTGGCAAGAGACCCAGTACTTC. Translating it yields CASSQGIGGLWQETQYF.